This TCR beta chain was recorded in a study of regulatory T cells in long-lasting Graves disease. Indicated time point: newly diagnosed GD, antithyroid drugs for less than 3 months. Construction of the TCR library relied on RNA isolated from PBMCs. iRepertoire HTBI primers and Arm-PCR of CDR3 regions built TCR beta libraries. TCRdb re-called the multiplex PCR reads through MiXCR, storing one row per CDR3 protein. The table has fewer than 450,000 distinct CDR3 sequences, 15% seen once. The germline V gene encodes CDR1 SGHAT and CDR2 FQNNGV. The CDR3 runs 15 residues. Trimming took 1 base from V and 1 from J, leaving 10 bases between them. Ten or more counts support this clonotype. These data were likewise used in another study, on T cells in Graves' hyperthyroidism and ophthalmopathy.

This clonotype was obtained from a middle-aged woman with Graves disease. The V gene is TRBV11-2, the J gene TRBJ1-1; D unresolved. The sequencing used peripheral blood mononuclear cells (PBMCs), collected at new diagnosis, from a patient treated with antithyroid drugs. CDR3 nucleotides: TGTGCCAGCAGCTTAGCTGGACGGTGGAACACTGAAGCTTTCTTT. Its protein product is CASSLAGRWNTEAFF.